This T cell receptor beta chain emerged from a study of CD8 T cells in ankylosing spondylitis. The table lists this clonotype with a few counts. V was trimmed by 5 bases and J by 3 bases, leaving 22 bases between them. The germline V gene encodes CDR1 SEHNR and CDR2 FQNEAQ (reference sequence). This CDR3 comprises 17 residues. In TCRdb, the 5' RACE reads were re-called with MiXCR into one record per CDR3 protein. The sample includes roughly 120,000 distinct CDR3 sequences, roughly an eighth seen only once; the top ten take approximately 3.1%. The source of this sequence is a female donor with ankylosing spondylitis or in good health (not recorded which). The sample comprised blood, either unsorted or a sorted T cell fraction (not recorded which). The V and J genes are TRBV7-9 and TRBJ2-5, with a possible D match to TRBD1 (5 bases). Here the CDR3 DNA reads TGTGCCAGCAGCCCTTACGGCAGGGATACGCTGAAAGAGACCCAGTACTTC. As protein: CASSPYGRDTLKETQYF. The full variable domain, in which reference TRBV7-9 and TRBJ2-5 provide the parts outside the CDR3, is DTGVSQNPRHKITKRGQNVTFRCDPISEHNRLYWYRQTLGQGPEFLTYFQNEAQLEKSRLLSDRFSAERPKGSFSTLEIQRTEQGDSAMYLCASSPYGRDTLKETQYFGPGTRLLVL.